What follows are 12 T cell receptor beta chains derived from one specimen sequenced in a study of CD8 T cells in ankylosing spondylitis. One entry per CDR3 protein, called by TCRdb with MiXCR from the 5' RACE reads. The data show roughly 130,000 distinct CDR3 sequences, with approximately 15% seen just once and roughly 3% held by the top ten. Source material: blood, either unsorted or a sorted T cell fraction (not recorded which). These receptors were taken from a female donor with ankylosing spondylitis or in good health (not recorded which).

V gene TRBV15 combines with J gene TRBJ2-5; TRBD2 is a possible D gene (6 bases). The germline gives CDR1 LNHNV, CDR2 YYDKDF (reference sequence). CDR3 length: 15 amino acids. Trimming shortened V by 2 bases and J by 1 base, and 11 bases separated the two germline ends. The CDR3 region has the DNA TGTGCCACCAGCAGAACGCGGGACCGCCAAGAGACCCAGTACTTC. Translation gives CATSRTRDRQETQYF.

This clonotype was found many times. The chain recombines TRBV12-3 or TRBV12-4 with TRBJ2-1, with 12 bases fitting TRBD2. The CDR3 runs to 15 residues. Trimming removed 6 bases from V and 10 bases from J; junction bases left unmatched: 10. In DNA, the CDR3 is TGTGCCAGCAGGCTAGCGGGGGGGTTAAGAGAAGAGCAGTTCTTC. It translates to CASRLAGGLREEQFF.

There are many counts of this clonotype. The V call is TRBV11-2, the J call TRBJ2-1; D not resolved. This CDR3 spans 13 amino acids. Germline V gene lookup returns CDR1 SGHAT and CDR2 FQNNGV. The V end lost 0 bases, the J end lost 11 bases, and 11 bases lay between the germline ends. CDR3 sequence reads: CASSLEVGAQQFF. As DNA, the CDR3 is TGTGCCAGCAGCTTAGAGGTCGGAGCACAGCAGTTCTTC. Looking up the rest from reference TRBV11-2 and TRBJ2-1 gives the full variable domain: EAGVAQSPRYKIIEKRQSVAFWCNPISGHATLYWYQQILGQGPKLLIQFQNNGVVDDSQLPKDRFSAERLKGVDSTLKIQPAKLEDSAVYLCASSLEVGAQQFFGPGTRLTVL.

This clonotype occurred many times. V and J are TRBV29-1 and TRBJ2-3; a weak D match, TRBD2 (6 bases). Looked up from germline, CDR1 is SQVTM and CDR2 is ANQGSEA. This CDR3 is 13 amino acids long. The DNA of the CDR3 is TGCTCTGCTTGGAGGGAAGAACCAGATACGCAGTATTTT. Amino acid sequence: CSAWREEPDTQYF.

This clonotype was counted at least ten times. The chain recombines TRBV29-1 with TRBJ2-3; tentatively, D is TRBD1 (5 bases). The CDR3 length is 14 residues. With 8 bases removed from V and 3 bases from J, the gap between germline ends came to 18 bases. Germline values: CDR1 SQVTM, CDR2 ANQGSEA. CDR3 amino acids: CSCAKQGYTDTQYF. CDR3 DNA sequence: TGCAGCTGCGCAAAGCAGGGTTATACAGATACGCAGTATTTT.

Ten or more counts support this clonotype. This chain joins TRBV5-1 and TRBJ2-2; D unclear. Per the germline V gene, CDR1 is SGHRS and CDR2 is YFSETQ. This CDR3 contains 15 residues. V dropped 6 bases and J dropped 3 bases, with 15 bases sitting between them. This chain's CDR3 is CASTSRDGYTGELFF. CDR3 DNA sequence: TGCGCCAGCACGAGTCGTGACGGTTACACCGGGGAGCTGTTTTTT. Full variable domain (rest looked up from reference TRBV5-1 and TRBJ2-2): KAGVTQTPRYLIKTRGQQVTLSCSPISGHRSVSWYQQTPGQGLQFLFEYFSETQRNKGNFPGRFSGRQFSNSRSEMNVSTLELGDSALYLCASTSRDGYTGELFFGEGSRLTVL.

The chain links TRBV7-9 to TRBJ2-3; TRBD1 matches 7 bases. Germline CDR1 SEHNR, CDR2 FQNEAQ (reference sequence). The CDR3 loop spans 13 amino acids. Germline trimming cut 1 base from V and 11 bases from J; bases unmatched to any gene: 6. The CDR3 protein is CASSLETGKGQYF. CDR3 DNA sequence: TGTGCCAGCAGCTTAGAGACAGGGAAAGGGCAGTATTTT.

There are a few counts of this clonotype. The chain couples TRBV18 to TRBJ2-7; D gene ambiguous. Trimming pared 1 base from V and 2 bases from J, leaving 12 bases between. The CDR3 covers 15 residues. CDR1 is KGHSH, CDR2 LQKENI, per germline. The CDR3 loop is CASSPRPIPTYEQYF. The CDR3 nucleotides are TGTGCCAGCTCACCACGGCCCATCCCAACCTACGAGCAGTACTTC.

The chain recombines TRBV6-1 with TRBJ2-7; TRBD2 matches 8 bases. CDR1 is MNHNS and CDR2 is SASEGT in the germline V gene. V lost 3 bases, J lost 3 bases, and 7 bases stayed unmatched. The CDR3 has 15 residues. CDR3 residues: CASSEGTSFIYEQYF. In DNA, the CDR3 is TGTGCCAGCAGTGAGGGGACTAGTTTCATCTACGAGCAGTACTTC.

This clonotype was recorded many times. The chain combines TRBV5-1 with TRBJ2-1, with 10 nucleotides matching TRBD2. The CDR3 sequence is 15 residues long. Germline CDR1 SGHRS, CDR2 YFSETQ. The junction had 5 bases not matched to a gene; V was cut back by 4 bases and J by 4 bases. This chain's CDR3 is CASSGGTSEYNEQFF. Here the CDR3 DNA reads TGCGCCAGCAGCGGTGGGACTAGCGAATACAATGAGCAGTTCTTC.

The chain links TRBV7-2 to TRBJ1-2; D perhaps matches TRBD1 (5 bases). With 5 bases removed from V and 6 bases from J, the gap between germline ends came to 22 bases. Germline V gene sequence: CDR1 SGHTA, CDR2 FQGNSA. This CDR3 is built from 16 residues. The CDR3 coding sequence is TGTGCCAGCAGCCCCGGTCCGGGACGTAGTGGGGATGGCTACACCTTC. Amino acid sequence: CASSPGPGRSGDGYTF.

There are a few counts of this clonotype. The chain links TRBV3-1 to TRBJ2-3; a weak D match, TRBD2 (6 bases). The CDR3 runs to 13 residues. Germline values: CDR1 LGHDT, CDR2 YNNKEL (reference sequence). V dropped 1 base and J dropped 7 bases, with 9 bases sitting between them. CDR3 DNA sequence: TGTGCCAGCAGCCAAGGCCGGGACTATACGCAGTATTTT. As protein: CASSQGRDYTQYF.